This T cell receptor beta chain was obtained from a study of blood T cells in healthy people across ages. CDR1 and CDR2 from the germline V gene are SQVTM and ANQGSEA. The CDR3 covers 13 residues. V lost 6 bases, J lost 8 bases, and 16 bases lay in between. Together with a sample-barcoded 5' primer, a J-beta primer mix was included in a second PCR lasting about 7 to 11 cycles. TCRdb independently ran MiXCR on the 5' RACE reads; one entry per CDR3 protein. The repertoire consists of about 900,000 distinct CDR3 sequences, with roughly 48% occurring once and the leading ten covering around an eighth. Healthy Caucasian individuals from Russia aged roughly 6 to 90 served as donors.

This receptor was obtained from a young man in good health. This chain uses TRBV29-1 with TRBJ1-4, with unresolved D. The sequenced sample was blood. This chain's CDR3 is CSVGLGTREKLFF. Written as DNA, the CDR3 is TGCAGCGTCGGCTTGGGCACTCGGGAAAAACTGTTTTTT.